Listed below are T cell receptor beta chains from one sample, sequenced in a study of spatial heterogeneity in lung cancer. TCRdb processed the 5' RACE reads anew with MiXCR; each CDR3 protein has one entry. Of under 150,000 distinct CDR3 sequences listed, 9% to 15% were seen once; the top ten hold around a sixth. Sequencing used PBMCs, obtained at follow-up. These receptors all stem from a male donor with early-stage non-small cell lung cancer. Both conserved end residues are trimmed from each CDR3. Fields, in order: J gene, V gene, CDR3 protein.

j_call: TRBJ2-7
v_call: TRBV20-1
cdr3_aa: SARAGDRGVYEQY

j_call: TRBJ2-3
v_call: TRBV2
cdr3_aa: ASSSGPTRGADTQY

j_call: TRBJ1-5
v_call: TRBV29-1
cdr3_aa: SVEATQGQPQH

j_call: TRBJ2-5
v_call: TRBV7-8
cdr3_aa: ASTPVSYSQETQY

j_call: TRBJ2-1
v_call: TRBV7-3
cdr3_aa: ASRLTASYNEQF

j_call: TRBJ1-1
v_call: TRBV20-1
cdr3_aa: SVRQGGGNTEAF

j_call: TRBJ1-2
v_call: TRBV7-6
cdr3_aa: ASSPRPGTGDPNYGYT

j_call: TRBJ1-1
v_call: TRBV6-2/TRBV6-3
cdr3_aa: ASSYVKAAEAF

j_call: TRBJ1-5
v_call: TRBV19
cdr3_aa: ASKMGHLDSWPQH

j_call: TRBJ1-6
v_call: TRBV25-1
cdr3_aa: ASSESTSSYNSPLH

j_call: TRBJ2-7
v_call: TRBV7-2
cdr3_aa: ASSTTFSYEQY

j_call: TRBJ2-3
v_call: TRBV10-1
cdr3_aa: ASSESRFTDTQY

j_call: TRBJ2-5
v_call: TRBV20-1
cdr3_aa: SAPDRGKTQY

j_call: TRBJ2-5
v_call: TRBV7-2
cdr3_aa: ASSFRHGETQY

j_call: TRBJ2-2
v_call: TRBV20-1
cdr3_aa: SAQTGPGELF

j_call: TRBJ2-6
v_call: TRBV7-2
cdr3_aa: ASSGRNGANVLT

j_call: TRBJ1-2
v_call: TRBV12-3/TRBV12-4
cdr3_aa: ASRSDSYGYT

j_call: TRBJ2-7
v_call: TRBV7-2
cdr3_aa: ASSLRDSRYEQY

j_call: TRBJ2-1
v_call: TRBV29-1
cdr3_aa: SVQRINEQF

j_call: TRBJ1-5
v_call: TRBV7-8
cdr3_aa: ASSPNRMGSGPQPQH

j_call: TRBJ2-1
v_call: TRBV11-1
cdr3_aa: ASSLKGLFNEQF

j_call: TRBJ2-5
v_call: TRBV6-2/TRBV6-3
cdr3_aa: ASSRGLQETQY

j_call: TRBJ2-1
v_call: TRBV7-3
cdr3_aa: ASSAQGGSYNEQF

j_call: TRBJ2-3
v_call: TRBV24-1
cdr3_aa: ATGRRGQGTDTQY

j_call: TRBJ1-5
v_call: TRBV7-2
cdr3_aa: ASSPSSNQPQH

j_call: TRBJ2-3
v_call: TRBV19
cdr3_aa: ASSPSDRVADTQY

j_call: TRBJ1-6
v_call: TRBV5-1
cdr3_aa: ASSLEGRHNSPLH

j_call: TRBJ2-1
v_call: TRBV9
cdr3_aa: ASSVGSFNEQF

j_call: TRBJ2-3
v_call: TRBV7-2
cdr3_aa: ASSLGPLAALSTDTQY

j_call: TRBJ2-5
v_call: TRBV7-2
cdr3_aa: ASSPHLYGSQETQY

j_call: TRBJ2-3
v_call: TRBV7-2
cdr3_aa: ASSLGGERADTQY

j_call: TRBJ2-3
v_call: TRBV7-9
cdr3_aa: ASRTSGRTDTQY

j_call: TRBJ2-3
v_call: TRBV10-3
cdr3_aa: AITISMKTDTQY

j_call: TRBJ1-1
v_call: TRBV7-2
cdr3_aa: ASSLGTGMNTEAF

j_call: TRBJ2-7
v_call: TRBV9
cdr3_aa: ASSVASGDSYEQY

j_call: TRBJ2-7
v_call: TRBV20-1
cdr3_aa: SASGGTGSYEQY

j_call: TRBJ2-3
v_call: TRBV7-2
cdr3_aa: ASSLDRGDTQY

j_call: TRBJ1-2
v_call: TRBV24-1
cdr3_aa: ATSIGTGGYGYT

j_call: TRBJ1-4
v_call: TRBV4-2
cdr3_aa: ASSQELGGGTNEKLF

j_call: TRBJ2-3
v_call: TRBV7-2
cdr3_aa: ASSSGTMSTDTQY

j_call: TRBJ1-1
v_call: TRBV5-1
cdr3_aa: ASSLQDRGRTEAF

j_call: TRBJ1-4
v_call: TRBV7-2
cdr3_aa: ASSLGVANEKLF

j_call: TRBJ1-2
v_call: TRBV12-3/TRBV12-4
cdr3_aa: ASRSQGRGYGYT

j_call: TRBJ2-7
v_call: TRBV7-2
cdr3_aa: ASSTTRGYEQY

j_call: TRBJ2-3
v_call: TRBV12-3/TRBV12-4
cdr3_aa: ASSLGQLARDTQY

j_call: TRBJ1-1
v_call: TRBV5-1
cdr3_aa: ASSSRGRSTEAF

j_call: TRBJ2-5
v_call: TRBV4-3
cdr3_aa: ASSQGDRAQETQY

j_call: TRBJ2-5
v_call: TRBV6-5
cdr3_aa: ASWTQETQY

j_call: TRBJ2-4
v_call: TRBV6-2/TRBV6-3
cdr3_aa: ASGGLAVAKNIQY